The entry below gives a single T cell receptor beta chain sequence along with its context. This record belongs to a study of blood T cell repertoires in COVID-19. Overall study context: In Cohort 3, a recovered donor had either two negative PCRs, clearance, or symptom resolution. The cDNA or gDNA used as material had been derived from T cells, B-cell-depleted T cells, or PBMCs.

Libraries were prepared by immunoSEQ multiplex PCR; TCRdb keeps only in-frame clonotypes and omits some of them. This table has 200,000 to 250,000 clones, around 85% appearing once. Everyone who took part was 18 to 89 years old, and they came from about 25 US areas. The junction had 10 bases not matched to a gene; V was cut back by 5 bases and J by 7 bases. The CDR3 covers 15 residues. The germline V gene encodes CDR1 SGHTA and CDR2 FQGNSA. The chain uses TRBV7-2 and TRBJ2-1; 8 bases agree with TRBD2. This receptor was taken from a woman aged 45-65 years in a cohort exposed to, infected with or recovered from COVID-19 (not recorded which). The specimen sequenced was PBMCs or T cells enriched from blood (not recorded which). Written as DNA, the CDR3 is TGTGCCAGCAGCCCCGTTGAGCGGGGGTCAAATGAGCAGTTCTTC. Protein: CASSPVERGSNEQFF.